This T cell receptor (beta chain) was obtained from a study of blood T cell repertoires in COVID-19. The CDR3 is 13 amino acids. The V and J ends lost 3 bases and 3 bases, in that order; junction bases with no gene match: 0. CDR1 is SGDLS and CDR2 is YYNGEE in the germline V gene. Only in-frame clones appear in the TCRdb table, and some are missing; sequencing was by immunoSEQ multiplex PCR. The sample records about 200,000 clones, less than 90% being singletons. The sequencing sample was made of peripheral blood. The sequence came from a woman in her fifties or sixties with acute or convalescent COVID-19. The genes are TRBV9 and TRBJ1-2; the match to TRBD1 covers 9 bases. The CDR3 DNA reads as TGTGCCAGCAGCGGGACAGGGGACTATGGCTACACCTTC. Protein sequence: CASSGTGDYGYTF.